Listed below are T cell receptor beta chains from one sample, sequenced in a study of blood T cell repertoires in COVID-19. The method was immunoSEQ multiplex PCR; TCRdb's version includes in-frame clones alone and lacks a portion of them. The sample includes 200,000 to 300,000 clones, about 90% of them seen just once. The sequenced sample was peripheral blood. The receptors were sampled from a woman in her 50s with acute or convalescent COVID-19. Each CDR3 is given with its conserved first and last residue. D genes are given only for firm matches. Only some rows state a clone size, as once, few, many or a class for expanded clones.

J gene: TRBJ2-5
V gene: TRBV7-2
CDR3 length: 15
clone size: .
D gene: .
CDR3 DNA: TGTGCCAGCAGCACCCAACAGGGTGGGGAAGAGACCCAGTACTTC
CDR3 protein: CASSTQQGGEETQYF

J gene: TRBJ2-1
V gene: TRBV11-2
CDR3 length: 16
clone size: .
D gene: TRBD2
CDR3 DNA: TGTGCCAGCAGCTTAAGGGGACTAGCGGGAGACGATGAGCAGTTCTTC
CDR3 protein: CASSLRGLAGDDEQFF

J gene: TRBJ2-7
V gene: TRBV6-2/TRBV6-3
CDR3 length: 15
clone size: few
D gene: TRBD1
CDR3 DNA: TGTGCCAGCACCCCGTCGGGACAGGGTTCTCGTGAGCAGTACTTC
CDR3 protein: CASTPSGQGSREQYF

J gene: TRBJ1-2
V gene: TRBV5-6
CDR3 length: 16
clone size: .
D gene: .
CDR3 DNA: TGTGCCAGCAGCCCGCTGGTTGTCAGGGCATCGTATGGCTACACCTTC
CDR3 protein: CASSPLVVRASYGYTF

J gene: TRBJ1-2
V gene: TRBV10-3
CDR3 length: 14
clone size: .
D gene: TRBD1
CDR3 DNA: TGTGCCACCGGGACAGGGGCGACTAACTATGGCTACACCTTC
CDR3 protein: CATGTGATNYGYTF

J gene: TRBJ2-1
V gene: TRBV29-1
CDR3 length: 14
clone size: .
D gene: TRBD1
CDR3 DNA: TGCAGCGTTAGGGACAGGGGCTCCTACAATGAGCAGTTCTTC
CDR3 protein: CSVRDRGSYNEQFF

J gene: TRBJ1-5
V gene: TRBV3-1/TRBV3-2
CDR3 length: 13
clone size: .
D gene: .
CDR3 DNA: TGTGCCAGCAGCCGGCAAATCCATCAGCCCCAGCATTTT
CDR3 protein: CASSRQIHQPQHF

J gene: TRBJ2-1
V gene: TRBV11-3
CDR3 length: 17
clone size: .
D gene: .
CDR3 DNA: TGTGCCAGCAGCTTAGATCGAGGGGGGAGGGGGTACAATGAGCAGTTCTTC
CDR3 protein: CASSLDRGGRGYNEQFF

J gene: TRBJ2-3
V gene: TRBV28
CDR3 length: 16
clone size: .
D gene: TRBD2
CDR3 DNA: TGTGCCAGCAGTTCACGACTAGCGGGGACTCACGATACGCAGTATTTT
CDR3 protein: CASSSRLAGTHDTQYF

J gene: TRBJ1-1
V gene: TRBV10-3
CDR3 length: 11
clone size: .
D gene: .
CDR3 DNA: TGTGCCATCAGTGAGTCGTCAGAAGCTTTCTTT
CDR3 protein: CAISESSEAFF

J gene: TRBJ2-7
V gene: TRBV7-8
CDR3 length: 17
clone size: .
D gene: TRBD1
CDR3 DNA: TGTGCCAGCAGCTCCTCCCGGCCTGACAGGGGGCTATACGAGCAGTACTTC
CDR3 protein: CASSSSRPDRGLYEQYF

J gene: TRBJ2-7
V gene: TRBV6-1
CDR3 length: 11
clone size: .
D gene: TRBD1
CDR3 DNA: TGTGCCAGCAGTTATGACAGGGGGCAGTACTTC
CDR3 protein: CASSYDRGQYF

J gene: TRBJ1-6
V gene: TRBV3-1/TRBV3-2
CDR3 length: 15
clone size: .
D gene: .
CDR3 DNA: TGTGCCAGCAGTCCGCGGGTGGGGGCCAATTCACCCCTCCACTTT
CDR3 protein: CASSPRVGANSPLHF

J gene: TRBJ1-3
V gene: TRBV5-1
CDR3 length: 16
clone size: .
D gene: .
CDR3 DNA: TGCGCCAGCAGCTTGGGTGGCCACAACTCTGGAAACACCATATATTTT
CDR3 protein: CASSLGGHNSGNTIYF

J gene: TRBJ1-6
V gene: TRBV10-3
CDR3 length: 15
clone size: .
D gene: .
CDR3 DNA: TGTGCCATCAGTGAGTCGACGGGTCGGGGTTCACCCCTCCACTTT
CDR3 protein: CAISESTGRGSPLHF

J gene: TRBJ2-7
V gene: TRBV28
CDR3 length: 14
clone size: .
D gene: TRBD1
CDR3 DNA: TGTGCCAGCAGTACACCGGGACAGGGGAACGAGCAGTACTTC
CDR3 protein: CASSTPGQGNEQYF

J gene: TRBJ2-1
V gene: TRBV30
CDR3 length: 15
clone size: once
D gene: TRBD2
CDR3 DNA: TGTGCCTGGAGTAAAGGACTAGCGGGAAACAATGAGCAGTTCTTC
CDR3 protein: CAWSKGLAGNNEQFF

J gene: TRBJ1-1
V gene: TRBV5-1
CDR3 length: 14
clone size: .
D gene: .
CDR3 DNA: TGCGCCAGCAGCTTGGTAACGGGAGGGACTGAAGCTTTCTTT
CDR3 protein: CASSLVTGGTEAFF

J gene: TRBJ1-1
V gene: TRBV19
CDR3 length: 14
clone size: .
D gene: TRBD1
CDR3 DNA: TGTGCCAGTAGCAGACAGGGGATGAACACTGAAGCTTTCTTT
CDR3 protein: CASSRQGMNTEAFF

J gene: TRBJ2-5
V gene: TRBV28
CDR3 length: 15
clone size: .
D gene: TRBD1
CDR3 DNA: TGTGCCAGCAGTTTCCGGGACAGCGGAAAAGAGACCCAGTACTTC
CDR3 protein: CASSFRDSGKETQYF

J gene: TRBJ2-1
V gene: TRBV27
CDR3 length: 13
clone size: .
D gene: TRBD1
CDR3 DNA: TGTGCCAGCAGGCCGACAGGGGGCGCTGAGCAGTTCTTC
CDR3 protein: CASRPTGGAEQFF

J gene: TRBJ1-4
V gene: TRBV19
CDR3 length: 15
clone size: .
D gene: .
CDR3 DNA: TGTGCCAGTAAGCGGCGGGGCGCAGGTAATGAAAAACTGTTTTTT
CDR3 protein: CASKRRGAGNEKLFF

J gene: TRBJ2-7
V gene: TRBV11-2
CDR3 length: 16
clone size: .
D gene: TRBD2
CDR3 DNA: TGTGCCAGCAGCTTAGAGAGCGGGAGTCCCTACTACGAGCAGTACTTC
CDR3 protein: CASSLESGSPYYEQYF

J gene: TRBJ1-1
V gene: TRBV5-1
CDR3 length: 14
clone size: few
D gene: .
CDR3 DNA: TGCGCCAGCAGTTCAATCGGGACTGCCGATGAAGCTTTCTTT
CDR3 protein: CASSSIGTADEAFF

J gene: TRBJ2-3
V gene: TRBV11-2
CDR3 length: 14
clone size: .
D gene: .
CDR3 DNA: TGTGCCAGCAGCACTATGAAGTTAACAGATACGCAGTATTTT
CDR3 protein: CASSTMKLTDTQYF

J gene: TRBJ2-1
V gene: TRBV28
CDR3 length: 14
clone size: .
D gene: TRBD2
CDR3 DNA: TGTGCCACTTTAGCGGGAGGTGCGTACAATGAGCAGTTCTTC
CDR3 protein: CATLAGGAYNEQFF

J gene: TRBJ1-4
V gene: TRBV19
CDR3 length: 14
clone size: few
D gene: TRBD1
CDR3 DNA: TGTGCCAGTAGAAGGGACAGATGGGTCGAAAAACTGTTTTTT
CDR3 protein: CASRRDRWVEKLFF

J gene: TRBJ2-7
V gene: TRBV28
CDR3 length: 14
clone size: .
D gene: TRBD1
CDR3 DNA: TGTGCCAGCAGATGGACAGGGGGCTCCTACGAGCAGTACTTC
CDR3 protein: CASRWTGGSYEQYF

J gene: TRBJ2-2
V gene: TRBV3-1/TRBV3-2
CDR3 length: 13
clone size: .
D gene: .
CDR3 DNA: TGTGCCAGCAGCCAAGAGCGGCCCGGGGAGCTGTTTTTT
CDR3 protein: CASSQERPGELFF

J gene: TRBJ1-2
V gene: TRBV19
CDR3 length: 15
clone size: .
D gene: .
CDR3 DNA: TGTGCCAGTAGTACCCTACAGGCTCCAAGCTATGGCTACACCTTC
CDR3 protein: CASSTLQAPSYGYTF

J gene: TRBJ2-7
V gene: TRBV10-1
CDR3 length: 13
clone size: few
D gene: .
CDR3 DNA: TGCGCCAGCTGGGGGCAGGGAGACCCCGAGCAGTACTTC
CDR3 protein: CASWGQGDPEQYF

J gene: TRBJ1-1
V gene: TRBV11-2
CDR3 length: 12
clone size: once
D gene: .
CDR3 DNA: TGTGCCAGCAGCTTCTCAGGCACGGAAGCTTTCTTT
CDR3 protein: CASSFSGTEAFF

J gene: TRBJ1-5
V gene: TRBV5-1
CDR3 length: 14
clone size: .
D gene: .
CDR3 DNA: TGCGCCAGCAGCTCAGGTGCAGCGGGTCAGCCCCAGCATTTT
CDR3 protein: CASSSGAAGQPQHF

J gene: TRBJ2-7
V gene: TRBV28
CDR3 length: 12
clone size: .
D gene: .
CDR3 DNA: TGTGCCAGCAGTTTCTACAGCTACGAGCAGTACTTC
CDR3 protein: CASSFYSYEQYF

J gene: TRBJ1-2
V gene: TRBV27
CDR3 length: 16
clone size: .
D gene: TRBD1
CDR3 DNA: TGTGCCAGCAGTTCCCCTTCCCGACAGGGCGGATATGGCTACACCTTC
CDR3 protein: CASSSPSRQGGYGYTF

J gene: TRBJ2-1
V gene: TRBV29-1
CDR3 length: 13
clone size: .
D gene: TRBD1
CDR3 DNA: TGCAGCGTTGGACAGGGTAGTTTCAATGAGCAGTTCTTC
CDR3 protein: CSVGQGSFNEQFF

J gene: TRBJ1-2
V gene: TRBV7-2
CDR3 length: 14
clone size: .
D gene: TRBD1
CDR3 DNA: TGTGCCAGCAGCCCGAGGGGGACAGGCTATGGCTACACCTTC
CDR3 protein: CASSPRGTGYGYTF

J gene: TRBJ1-1
V gene: TRBV19
CDR3 length: 18
clone size: .
D gene: TRBD1
CDR3 DNA: TGTGCCAGTAGTTCCCTCCGGGGACAGCCCTCCATGAACACTGAAGCTTTCTTT
CDR3 protein: CASSSLRGQPSMNTEAFF

J gene: TRBJ1-2
V gene: TRBV7-9
CDR3 length: 14
clone size: .
D gene: .
CDR3 DNA: TGTGCCAGCAGCCCTGACAGCTTTAACTATGGCTACACCTTC
CDR3 protein: CASSPDSFNYGYTF

J gene: TRBJ2-1
V gene: TRBV5-1
CDR3 length: 17
clone size: .
D gene: TRBD2
CDR3 DNA: TGCGCCAGCAGCTTGGCCCCTGTAGCGGGAGGTGCCAATGAGCAGTTCTTC
CDR3 protein: CASSLAPVAGGANEQFF

J gene: TRBJ2-3
V gene: TRBV24-1
CDR3 length: 16
clone size: .
D gene: TRBD2
CDR3 DNA: TGTGCCACCAGTGATTGGGCGGGAGACAACACAGATACGCAGTATTTT
CDR3 protein: CATSDWAGDNTDTQYF

J gene: TRBJ2-7
V gene: TRBV3-1/TRBV3-2
CDR3 length: 14
clone size: .
D gene: TRBD2
CDR3 DNA: TGTGCCAGCAGCCAAGTTGTGGGAGGGGACGAGCAGTACTTC
CDR3 protein: CASSQVVGGDEQYF

J gene: TRBJ2-1
V gene: TRBV19
CDR3 length: 13
clone size: .
D gene: .
CDR3 DNA: TGTGCCAGTAGTGAGACTAGACTTCGTGAGCAGTTCTTC
CDR3 protein: CASSETRLREQFF

J gene: TRBJ2-7
V gene: TRBV9
CDR3 length: 15
clone size: .
D gene: .
CDR3 DNA: TGTGCCAGCAGCGTAGCTCCCACACCCACCTACGAGCAGTACTTC
CDR3 protein: CASSVAPTPTYEQYF

J gene: TRBJ1-1
V gene: TRBV5-1
CDR3 length: 14
clone size: .
D gene: .
CDR3 DNA: TGCGCCAGCAGTTCCCAGAACGAGGAGGCTGAAGCTTTCTTT
CDR3 protein: CASSSQNEEAEAFF

J gene: TRBJ1-2
V gene: TRBV10-3
CDR3 length: 14
clone size: .
D gene: TRBD1
CDR3 DNA: TGTGCCATCAGCAACCGGGACAGGGGGGAAGGCTACACCTTC
CDR3 protein: CAISNRDRGEGYTF

J gene: TRBJ2-1
V gene: TRBV2
CDR3 length: 14
clone size: .
D gene: TRBD2
CDR3 DNA: TGTGCCAGCAGTCGACTAGCGGGAGGGGATGAGCAGTTCTTC
CDR3 protein: CASSRLAGGDEQFF

J gene: TRBJ1-1
V gene: TRBV29-1
CDR3 length: 13
clone size: .
D gene: TRBD1
CDR3 DNA: TGCAGCGTTGCGGGACAGGAGAACACTGAAGCTTTCTTT
CDR3 protein: CSVAGQENTEAFF

J gene: TRBJ2-6
V gene: TRBV5-6
CDR3 length: 17
clone size: .
D gene: .
CDR3 DNA: TGTGCCAGCAGCTTGGCAGGGACACCGAAGGAGGCCAACGTCCTGACTTTC
CDR3 protein: CASSLAGTPKEANVLTF

J gene: TRBJ2-5
V gene: TRBV9
CDR3 length: 15
clone size: .
D gene: .
CDR3 DNA: TGTGCCAGCAGCGTAGGGGGAGGCCTCCAAGAGACCCAGTACTTC
CDR3 protein: CASSVGGGLQETQYF

J gene: TRBJ1-2
V gene: TRBV29-1
CDR3 length: 12
clone size: .
D gene: TRBD1
CDR3 DNA: TGCAGCGTTGAGGCAGGGGGTAATGGCTACACCTTC
CDR3 protein: CSVEAGGNGYTF

J gene: TRBJ1-4
V gene: TRBV19
CDR3 length: 15
clone size: once
D gene: TRBD1
CDR3 DNA: TGTGCCAGTAGTATAGGCGGGACAGGGGGCGGAAAACTGTTTTTT
CDR3 protein: CASSIGGTGGGKLFF